This T cell receptor (beta chain) was found in a study of T cells in Graves' hyperthyroidism and ophthalmopathy. It was RNA transcripts that yielded the amplified TCR beta CDR3 regions. Using the HTBI primer set, a first-round RT-PCR was run on the TCR CDR3. From the multiplex PCR reads, TCRdb called clonotypes with MiXCR, one entry per CDR3 protein. This sample has roughly 710,000 distinct CDR3 sequences, with roughly a third found just once. Hyperthyroidism of Graves' type that showed no ophthalmopathy progression within 18 months was stable. The CDR3 is 14 amino acids. V dropped 2 bases and J dropped 3 bases, with 10 bases sitting between them. Germline assignment: CDR1 SGHAT and CDR2 FQDESV (reference sequence).

Sample: blood. This chain uses TRBV11-1 with TRBJ1-2; D possibly corresponds to TRBD1 (5 bases). This receptor was taken from a woman in her 40s with Graves' hyperthyroidism. For the CDR3, the DNA is TGTGCCAGCAGCTTATTCCAGGGCGACTATGGCTACACCTTC. Translation gives CASSLFQGDYGYTF.